The clone carrying this TCR beta chain was found many times. Its antigen is unknown. Aged 18 to 65, the patients had hyperthyroidism that was newly diagnosed and had lasted under 2 months. PBMCs were obtained from 10 ml fresh peripheral blood. TCR beta CDR3 sequences were amplified from RNA transcripts. Carried out on the TCR CDR3, a first-round RT-PCR used the HTBI primer set. TCRdb re-analysed the multiplex PCR reads in MiXCR, keeping a single row per CDR3 protein. The data show about 700,000 distinct CDR3 sequences, 14% seen once. The entry originates in a study of T cells in Graves' hyperthyroidism and ophthalmopathy. The overall study: At initial diagnosis, before any treatment had begun, peripheral blood was obtained. Points from the study as a whole: Model-based prediction identified ophthalmopathy a median around seven months prior to its onset.

Sequences were obtained from blood. This sequence originates from a woman between 18 and 29 years old with Graves' hyperthyroidism.

The CDR3 sequence: CSVARQLPGNEQFF. CDR3 coding DNA: TGCAGCGTGGCACGACAGCTTCCAGGAAATGAGCAGTTCTTC. The V gene is TRBV29-1, the J gene TRBJ2-1; D is possibly TRBD1 (5 bases). Germline assignment: CDR1 SQVTM and CDR2 ANQGSEA. V was cut by 6 bases and J by 7 bases, with 19 bases left in between. This CDR3 has 14 residues.